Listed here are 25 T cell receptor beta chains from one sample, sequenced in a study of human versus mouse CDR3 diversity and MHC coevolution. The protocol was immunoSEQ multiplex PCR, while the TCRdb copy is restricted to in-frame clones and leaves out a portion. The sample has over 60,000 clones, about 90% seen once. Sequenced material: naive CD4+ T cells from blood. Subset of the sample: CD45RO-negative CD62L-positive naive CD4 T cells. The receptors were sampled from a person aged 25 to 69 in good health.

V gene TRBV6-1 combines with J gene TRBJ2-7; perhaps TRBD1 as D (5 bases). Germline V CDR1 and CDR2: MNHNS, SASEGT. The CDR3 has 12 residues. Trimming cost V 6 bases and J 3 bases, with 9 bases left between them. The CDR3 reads CASSDRGYEQYF. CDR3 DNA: TGTGCCAGCAGCGATAGGGGCTACGAGCAGTACTTC.

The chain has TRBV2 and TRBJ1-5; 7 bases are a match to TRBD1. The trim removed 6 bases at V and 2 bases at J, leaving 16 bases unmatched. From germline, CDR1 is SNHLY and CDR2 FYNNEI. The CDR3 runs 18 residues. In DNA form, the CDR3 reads TGTGCCAGCAGCCGACTTGGGCAGGGGGTCGGTGGCAATCAGCCCCAGCATTTT. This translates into CASSRLGQGVGGNQPQHF.

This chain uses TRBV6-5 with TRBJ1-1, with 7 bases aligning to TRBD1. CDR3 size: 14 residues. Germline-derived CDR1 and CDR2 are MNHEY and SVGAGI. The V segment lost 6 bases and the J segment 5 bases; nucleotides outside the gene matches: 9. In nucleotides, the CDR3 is TGTGCCAGCAGCCCGGGACAGTTAAAAACTGAAGCTTTCTTT. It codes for CASSPGQLKTEAFF.

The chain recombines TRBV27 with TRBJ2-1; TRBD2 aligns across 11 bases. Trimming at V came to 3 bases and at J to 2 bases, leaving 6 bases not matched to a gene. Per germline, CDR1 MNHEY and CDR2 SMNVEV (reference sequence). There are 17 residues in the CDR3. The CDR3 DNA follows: TGTGCCAGCAGTTTGGCTCCGGGACTAGCGGCCTACAATGAGCAGTTCTTC. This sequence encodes CASSLAPGLAAYNEQFF.

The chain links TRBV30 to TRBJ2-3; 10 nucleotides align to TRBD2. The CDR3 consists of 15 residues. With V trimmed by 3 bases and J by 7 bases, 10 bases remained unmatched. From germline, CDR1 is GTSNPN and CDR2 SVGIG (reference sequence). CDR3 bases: TGTGCCTGGAGACCGGGGCGTAGCGGGGGGAATACGCAGTATTTT. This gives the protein CAWRPGRSGGNTQYF.

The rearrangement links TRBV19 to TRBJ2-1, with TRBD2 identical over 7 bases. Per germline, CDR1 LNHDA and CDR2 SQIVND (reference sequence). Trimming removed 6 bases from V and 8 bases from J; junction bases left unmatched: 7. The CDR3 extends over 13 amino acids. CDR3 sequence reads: CASRLASSHEQFF. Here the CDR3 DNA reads TGTGCCAGTAGACTAGCGTCAAGCCATGAGCAGTTCTTC.

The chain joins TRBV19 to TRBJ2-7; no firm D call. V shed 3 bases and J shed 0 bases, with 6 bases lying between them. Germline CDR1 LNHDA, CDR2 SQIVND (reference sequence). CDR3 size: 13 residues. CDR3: CASSINFSYEQYF. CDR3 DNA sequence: TGTGCCAGTAGTATCAACTTCTCCTACGAGCAGTACTTC.

CDR3 nucleotides: TGTGCCTGGAGTCGGACCAAATGGGGAGTGTCTGGCTACACCTTC. Translation: CAWSRTKWGVSGYTF. The chain couples TRBV30 to TRBJ1-2, with no clear D. This CDR3 spans 15 amino acids. From germline, CDR1 is GTSNPN and CDR2 SVGIG (reference sequence). V lost 2 bases, J lost 7 bases, and 20 bases lay in between. The whole variable domain, remainder taken from reference TRBV30 and TRBJ1-2, is SQTIHQWPATLVQPVGSPLSLECTVEGTSNPNLYWYRQAAGRGLQLLFYSVGIGQISSEVPQNLSASRPQDRQFILSSKKLLLSDSGFYLCAWSRTKWGVSGYTFGSGTRLTVV.

This chain's CDR3 is CASSRGAGGGGDYGYTF. As DNA, the CDR3 is TGCGCCAGCAGCCGGGGGGCTGGTGGCGGGGGCGACTATGGCTACACCTTC. This chain connects TRBV5-1 to TRBJ1-2; possible D gene TRBD1, 6 bases. With 4 bases removed from V and 3 bases from J, the gap between germline ends came to 22 bases. The CDR3 totals 17 residues. Looked up from germline, CDR1 is SGHRS and CDR2 is YFSETQ.

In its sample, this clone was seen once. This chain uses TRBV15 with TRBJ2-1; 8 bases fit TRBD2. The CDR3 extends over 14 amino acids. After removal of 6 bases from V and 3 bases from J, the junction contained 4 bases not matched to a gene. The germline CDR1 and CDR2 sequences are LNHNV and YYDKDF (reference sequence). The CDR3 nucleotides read TGTGCCACCAGGGCTAGCGGGTTCTACAATGAGCAGTTCTTC. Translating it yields CATRASGFYNEQFF.

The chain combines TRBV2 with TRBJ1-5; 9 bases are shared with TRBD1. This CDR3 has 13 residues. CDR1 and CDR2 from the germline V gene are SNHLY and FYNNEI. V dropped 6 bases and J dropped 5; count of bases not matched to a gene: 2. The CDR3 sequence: CASRGTGHQPQHF. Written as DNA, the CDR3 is TGTGCCAGCAGGGGGACAGGGCATCAGCCCCAGCATTTT.

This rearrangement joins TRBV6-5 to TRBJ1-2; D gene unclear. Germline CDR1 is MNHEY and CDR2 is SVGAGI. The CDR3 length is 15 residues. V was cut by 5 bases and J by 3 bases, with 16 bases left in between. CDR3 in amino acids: CASSQTTGRDYGYTF. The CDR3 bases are TGTGCCAGCAGTCAAACGACGGGGAGGGACTATGGCTACACCTTC.

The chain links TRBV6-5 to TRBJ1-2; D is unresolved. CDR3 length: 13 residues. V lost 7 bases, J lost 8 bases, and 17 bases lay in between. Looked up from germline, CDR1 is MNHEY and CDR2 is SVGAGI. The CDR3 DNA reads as TGTGCCAGCACCAAGGAGGCGTTGGGAGGCTACACCTTC. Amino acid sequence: CASTKEALGGYTF.

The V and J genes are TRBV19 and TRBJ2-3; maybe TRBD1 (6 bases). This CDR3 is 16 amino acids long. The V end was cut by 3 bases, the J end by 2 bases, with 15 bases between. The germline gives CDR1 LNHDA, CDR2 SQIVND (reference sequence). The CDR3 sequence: CASSILGGTVTDTQYF. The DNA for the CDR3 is TGTGCCAGTAGTATTCTAGGGGGAACTGTCACAGATACGCAGTATTTT.

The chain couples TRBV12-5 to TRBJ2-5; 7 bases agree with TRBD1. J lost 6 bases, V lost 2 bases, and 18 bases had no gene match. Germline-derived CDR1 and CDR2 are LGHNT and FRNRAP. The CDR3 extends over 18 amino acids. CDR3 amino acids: CASGLLRQPGQELKTQYF. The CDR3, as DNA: TGTGCTAGTGGTTTGCTACGACAACCCGGACAGGAGCTTAAGACCCAGTACTTC.

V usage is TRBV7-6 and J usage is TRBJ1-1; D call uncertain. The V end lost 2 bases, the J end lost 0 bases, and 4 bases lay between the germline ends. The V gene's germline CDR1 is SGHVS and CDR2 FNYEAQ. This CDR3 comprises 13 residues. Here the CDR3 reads CASSLQVNTEAFF. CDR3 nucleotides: TGTGCCAGCAGCTTACAGGTGAACACTGAAGCTTTCTTT. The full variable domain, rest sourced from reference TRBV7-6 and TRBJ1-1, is GAGVSQSPRYKVTKRGQDVALRCDPISGHVSLYWYRQALGQGPEFLTYFNYEAQQDKSGLPNDRFSAERPEGSISTLTIQRTEQRDSAMYRCASSLQVNTEAFFGQGTRLTVV.

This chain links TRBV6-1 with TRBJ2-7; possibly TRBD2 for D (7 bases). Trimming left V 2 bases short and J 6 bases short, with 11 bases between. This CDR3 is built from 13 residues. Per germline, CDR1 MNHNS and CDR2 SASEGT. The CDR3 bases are TGTGCCAGCAGTGAAAGGGGAGGGGGCGAGCAGTACTTC. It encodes CASSERGGGEQYF.

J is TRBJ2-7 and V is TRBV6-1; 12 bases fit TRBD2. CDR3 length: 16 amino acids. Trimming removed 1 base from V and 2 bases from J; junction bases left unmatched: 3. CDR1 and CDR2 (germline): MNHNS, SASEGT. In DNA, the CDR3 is TGTGCCAGCAGTGAAGGACCTAGCGGGGGGGCCTACGAGCAGTACTTC. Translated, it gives CASSEGPSGGAYEQYF.

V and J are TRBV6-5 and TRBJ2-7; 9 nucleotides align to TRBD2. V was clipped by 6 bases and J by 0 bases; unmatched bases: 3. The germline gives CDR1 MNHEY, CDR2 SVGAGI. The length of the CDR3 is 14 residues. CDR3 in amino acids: CASRSSGASYEQYF. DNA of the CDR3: TGTGCCAGCAGATCTAGCGGGGCCTCCTACGAGCAGTACTTC.

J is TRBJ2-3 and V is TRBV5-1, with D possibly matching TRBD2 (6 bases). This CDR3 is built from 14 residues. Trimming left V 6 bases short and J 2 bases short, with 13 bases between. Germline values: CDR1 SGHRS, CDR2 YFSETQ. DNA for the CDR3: TGCGCCAGCACGAACGCGGGGTCCACAGATACGCAGTATTTT. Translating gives CASTNAGSTDTQYF.

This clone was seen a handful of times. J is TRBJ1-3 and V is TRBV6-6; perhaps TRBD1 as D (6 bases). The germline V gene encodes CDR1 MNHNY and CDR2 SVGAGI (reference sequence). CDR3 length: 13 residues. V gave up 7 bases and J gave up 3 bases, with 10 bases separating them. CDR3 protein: CASTAGVGNTIYF. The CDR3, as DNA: TGTGCCAGCACCGCAGGGGTTGGAAACACCATATATTTT.

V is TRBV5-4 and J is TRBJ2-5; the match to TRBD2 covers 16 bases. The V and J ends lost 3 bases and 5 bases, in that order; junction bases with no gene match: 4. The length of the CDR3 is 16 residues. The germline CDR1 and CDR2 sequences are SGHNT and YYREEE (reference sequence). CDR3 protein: CASSWGTSGGVETQYF. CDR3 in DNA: TGTGCCAGCAGCTGGGGGACTAGCGGGGGGGTGGAGACCCAGTACTTC.

CDR3 sequence: CASSLDRDLGGYTF. CDR3 sequence (DNA): TGCGCCAGCAGCCTAGACCGGGATTTGGGAGGCTACACCTTC. V usage is TRBV5-1 and J usage is TRBJ1-2; D remains ambiguous. Trimming removed 4 bases at V and 8 bases at J, with 18 bases between. The length of the CDR3 is 14 residues. Germline V lookup: CDR1 SGHRS, CDR2 YFSETQ.

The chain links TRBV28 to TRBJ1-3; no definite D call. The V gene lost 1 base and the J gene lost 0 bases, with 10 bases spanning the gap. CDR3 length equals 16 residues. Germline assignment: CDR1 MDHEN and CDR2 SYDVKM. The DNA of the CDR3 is TGTGCCAGCAGTTTATACGTGGGAGACTCTGGAAACACCATATATTTT. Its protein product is CASSLYVGDSGNTIYF.

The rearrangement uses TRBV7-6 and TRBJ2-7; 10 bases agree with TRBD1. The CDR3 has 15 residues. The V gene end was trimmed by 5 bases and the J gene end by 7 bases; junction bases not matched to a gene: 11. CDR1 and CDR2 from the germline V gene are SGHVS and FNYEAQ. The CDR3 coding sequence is TGTGCCAGCAGCGACCGACAGGGGGCTCTGGAAGAGCAGTACTTC. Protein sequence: CASSDRQGALEEQYF.